Following are 22 T cell receptor beta chains from one sample sequenced in a study of PD-1 blockade in classical Hodgkin lymphoma. Each patient relapsed following autologous stem cell transplantation, and prior brentuximab vedotin exposure differed. Some clones are missing from TCRdb's copy, which holds only in-frame ones; the method was immunoSEQ multiplex PCR. Of 15,000 or so clones listed, roughly 86% are singletons. The specimen was peripheral blood mononuclear cells (PBMCs), collected at baseline. The source is a human donor with classical Hodgkin lymphoma.

The chain uses TRBV5-1 and TRBJ1-1, with D possibly matching TRBD1 (5 bases). CDR1 and CDR2 from the germline V gene are SGHRS and YFSETQ. This CDR3 comprises 16 residues. V was shortened by 4 bases and J by 1 base, with 17 bases between the two germline ends. The CDR3 DNA reads as TGCGCCAGCAGCACCGATCCGGGGCGGGGGAACACTGAAGCTTTCTTT. This encodes CASSTDPGRGNTEAFF. Full variable domain (remainder filled in from reference TRBV5-1 and TRBJ1-1): KAGVTQTPRYLIKTRGQQVTLSCSPISGHRSVSWYQQTPGQGLQFLFEYFSETQRNKGNFPGRFSGRQFSNSRSEMNVSTLELGDSALYLCASSTDPGRGNTEAFFGQGTRLTVV.

The chain carries TRBV5-1 and TRBJ2-1; 8 nucleotides agree with TRBD2. The junction had 6 bases not matched to a gene; V was cut back by 2 bases and J by 14 bases. The germline CDR1 and CDR2 sequences are SGHRS and YFSETQ. This CDR3 comprises 12 residues. CDR3 loop: CASSFKREKKFF. Here the CDR3 DNA reads TGCGCCAGCAGCTTCAAGCGGGAGAAAAAGTTCTTC.

The chain carries TRBV4-3 and TRBJ2-5; 7 nucleotides align to TRBD2. The CDR3 covers 15 residues. With V trimmed by 0 bases and J by 5 bases, 6 bases remained unmatched. The germline V gene encodes CDR1 LGHNA and CDR2 YSLEER. CDR3: CASSQELAGLETQYF. As DNA, the CDR3 is TGCGCCAGCAGCCAAGAGTTAGCGGGTCTGGAGACCCAGTACTTC.

V and J are TRBV30 and TRBJ2-5; D ambiguous. Germline CDR1 reads GTSNPN; CDR2 reads SVGIG (reference sequence). The CDR3 is 11 residues long. Trimming took 3 bases from V and 5 from J, leaving 7 bases between them. CDR3 DNA: TGTGCCTGGAGCCCCGGGGAGACCCAGTACTTC. It is translated as CAWSPGETQYF.

The rearrangement uses TRBV18 and TRBJ2-3; TRBD2 agrees at 7 bases. The junction had 6 bases not matched to a gene; V was cut back by 3 bases and J by 3 bases. Germline CDR1 reads KGHSH; CDR2 reads LQKENI. This CDR3 is built from 15 residues. CDR3 DNA sequence: TGTGCCAGCTCACCGCCGGGACTATCTACAGATACGCAGTATTTT. Translation: CASSPPGLSTDTQYF.

The chain carries TRBV6-7 and TRBJ2-7; TRBD2 matches at 10 bases. TRBV6-7 is an ORF for which the function is uncertain. The J segment lost 5 bases and the V segment lost 4 bases, leaving 2 bases of the junction unmatched. This CDR3 contains 13 residues. The CDR3 DNA reads TGTGCCAGCAGTTCTAGCGGGAGCCACGAGCAGTACTTC. Protein product: CASSSSGSHEQYF.

This CDR3 is CASSVGVSTDTQYF. CDR3 nucleotides: TGTGCCAGCAGCGTAGGAGTAAGCACAGATACGCAGTATTTT. The chain combines TRBV9 with TRBJ2-3; unclear D gene. The CDR3 sequence is 14 residues long. Deletions cut 0 bases from V and 0 bases from J, with 5 bases between. The germline V gene encodes CDR1 SGDLS and CDR2 YYNGEE.

V usage is TRBV7-2 and J usage is TRBJ2-3, with TRBD1 matching over 9 bases. The CDR3 loop spans 15 amino acids. Germline trimming cut 5 bases from V and 5 bases from J; bases unmatched to any gene: 8. Germline CDR1 reads SGHTA; CDR2 reads FQGNSA. The CDR3 loop is CASSPATGGLDTQYF. CDR3 DNA: TGTGCCAGCAGCCCCGCCACAGGGGGCTTAGATACGCAGTATTTT.

The rearrangement links TRBV11-2 to TRBJ2-7; TRBD1 agrees at 8 bases. Germline V gives CDR1 SGHAT, CDR2 FQNNGV. The CDR3 extends over 15 amino acids. V lost 0 bases to trimming and J lost 3 bases; unmatched junction nucleotides: 4. As DNA, the CDR3 is TGTGCCAGCAGCTTAGACCCAGGGGGCAACTACGAGCAGTACTTC. Protein: CASSLDPGGNYEQYF.

The rearrangement uses TRBV5-1 and TRBJ2-7; 9 nucleotides match TRBD2. CDR3 size: 15 residues. Unmatched junction bases numbered 8, after V lost 4 bases and J lost 3 bases. Per the germline V gene, CDR1 is SGHRS and CDR2 is YFSETQ. This chain's CDR3 is CASSPEATSGYEQYF. Written as DNA, the CDR3 is TGCGCCAGCAGCCCGGAGGCGACTAGCGGCTACGAGCAGTACTTC.

This clone has more than one count but fewer than ten. The chain recombines TRBV2 with TRBJ2-7, with 8 bases lining up with TRBD1. There are 15 residues in the CDR3. Per the germline V gene, CDR1 is SNHLY and CDR2 is FYNNEI. V trimming: 6 bases; J trimming: 2 bases; junction bases outside the gene matches: 9. CDR3 region: CASRPPGGNAYEQYF. The CDR3 DNA is TGTGCCAGCAGACCCCCAGGGGGCAACGCCTACGAGCAGTACTTC.

The rearrangement links TRBV19 to TRBJ1-1, with D maybe TRBD1 (5 bases). V lost 3 bases and J 4 bases, leaving 15 bases between the germline ends. Germline V CDR1 and CDR2: LNHDA, SQIVND (reference sequence). This CDR3 contains 15 residues. This CDR3 is CASSIGGEIGTEAFF. The CDR3 bases are TGTGCCAGTAGTATTGGGGGGGAGATCGGCACTGAAGCTTTCTTT.

The chain joins TRBV9 to TRBJ1-2; 7 bases map to TRBD1. Germline CDR1 is SGDLS and CDR2 is YYNGEE. The CDR3 length is 13 residues. Germline trimming cut 6 bases from V and 8 bases from J; bases unmatched to any gene: 10. CDR3 loop: CASTHTGDRGYTF. DNA for the CDR3: TGTGCCAGCACCCATACGGGGGACAGAGGCTACACCTTC. The full variable domain, completed using reference TRBV9 and TRBJ1-2, is DSGVTQTPKHLITATGQRVTLRCSPRSGDLSVYWYQQSLDQGLQFLIQYYNGEERAKGNILERFSAQQFPDLHSELNLSSLELGDSALYFCASTHTGDRGYTFGSGTRLTVV.

The chain recombines TRBV7-9 with TRBJ2-7, with D maybe TRBD1 (6 bases). This CDR3 has 13 amino acids. Germline-derived CDR1 and CDR2 are SEHNR and FQNEAQ (reference sequence). The V end lost 0 bases, the J end lost 6 bases, and 9 bases lay between the germline ends. The CDR3 here is CASSLARDTEQYF. The DNA of the CDR3 is TGTGCCAGCAGCTTAGCCCGGGACACCGAGCAGTACTTC.

This clone was recorded once. This chain joins TRBV4-1 and TRBJ2-3; 8 bases agree with TRBD2. Germline V gene sequence: CDR1 MGHRA, CDR2 YSYEKL. The CDR3 covers 15 residues. The junction had 5 bases not matched to a gene; V was cut back by 4 bases and J by 2 bases. In DNA form, the CDR3 reads TGCGCCAGCAGCCTAAAAGCGGGGGTCACAGATACGCAGTATTTT. Amino acid sequence: CASSLKAGVTDTQYF.

The chain is built from TRBV28 and TRBJ1-3, with D perhaps TRBD1 (6 bases). V was clipped by 6 bases and J by 4 bases, with 13 bases between them. This CDR3 region has 14 residues. Germline values: CDR1 MDHEN, CDR2 SYDVKM. CDR3 DNA sequence: TGTGCCAGCAGGCGGACAGCCTCAGGAAACACCATATATTTT. It yields the protein CASRRTASGNTIYF.

CDR3: CASSVGQGGGYGYTF. The DNA of the CDR3 is TGTGCCAGCAGCGTAGGACAGGGCGGGGGCTATGGCTACACCTTC. The chain combines TRBV9 with TRBJ1-2; TRBD1 matches 7 bases. The CDR3 is made up of 15 amino acids. Germline V gene lookup returns CDR1 SGDLS and CDR2 YYNGEE. Losses at the gene ends were 0 bases for V and 4 bases for J; bases not matched to a gene: 6.

This chain joins TRBV2 and TRBJ1-1; D possibly corresponds to TRBD1 (5 bases). V was trimmed by 9 bases and J by 2 bases, leaving 16 bases between them. Germline CDR1 reads SNHLY; CDR2 reads FYNNEI. The length of the CDR3 is 14 residues. The CDR3 coding sequence is TGTGCCAGTGCGTTCCGGGACTTCAACACTGAAGCTTTCTTT. This codes for CASAFRDFNTEAFF. Full variable domain (outside the CDR3, taken from reference TRBV2 and TRBJ1-1): EPEVTQTPSHQVTQMGQEVILRCVPISNHLYFYWYRQILGQKVEFLVSFYNNEISEKSEIFDDQFSVERPDGSNFTLKIRSTKLEDSAMYFCASAFRDFNTEAFFGQGTRLTVV.

CDR3 in amino acids: CAISERLGGEGYTF. The CDR3 region has the DNA TGTGCCATCAGCGAGAGATTAGGGGGCGAAGGCTACACCTTC. The chain recombines TRBV10-3 with TRBJ1-2, with 7 positions matching TRBD1. Trimming removed 6 bases from V and 8 bases from J; junction bases left unmatched: 12. Per the germline V gene, CDR1 is ENHRY and CDR2 is SYGVKD. The CDR3 consists of 14 residues.

The CDR3 region has the DNA TGTGCCAGCAGCTACAGTTTTTCCGAGCAGTACTTC. Protein product: CASSYSFSEQYF. The chain links TRBV25-1 to TRBJ2-7, with no clear D. This CDR3 has 12 amino acids. The germline V and J ends were trimmed by 6 bases and 6 bases, with 12 bases remaining between them. Germline V CDR1 and CDR2: MGHDK, SYGVNS.

This clone was observed a single time. V is TRBV30 and J is TRBJ2-2, with 9 bases matching TRBD1. J was trimmed by 3 bases and V by 5 bases; bases with no gene match: 4. CDR1 and CDR2 from the germline V gene are GTSNPN and SVGIG (reference sequence). The CDR3 has 14 residues. The CDR3 loop reads CAWGTGGYTGELFF. CDR3 DNA: TGTGCCTGGGGAACAGGGGGCTACACCGGGGAGCTGTTTTTT.

This clone came up once. The chain couples TRBV7-2 to TRBJ1-6; D is uncertain. This CDR3 comprises 14 residues. Germline V lookup: CDR1 SGHTA, CDR2 FQGNSA. V lost 2 bases to trimming and J lost 9 bases, with 11 bases between them. The CDR3 region is CASSLTRHLSPLHF. The CDR3 DNA reads as TGTGCCAGCAGCTTAACTAGACACCTTTCACCCCTCCACTTT.